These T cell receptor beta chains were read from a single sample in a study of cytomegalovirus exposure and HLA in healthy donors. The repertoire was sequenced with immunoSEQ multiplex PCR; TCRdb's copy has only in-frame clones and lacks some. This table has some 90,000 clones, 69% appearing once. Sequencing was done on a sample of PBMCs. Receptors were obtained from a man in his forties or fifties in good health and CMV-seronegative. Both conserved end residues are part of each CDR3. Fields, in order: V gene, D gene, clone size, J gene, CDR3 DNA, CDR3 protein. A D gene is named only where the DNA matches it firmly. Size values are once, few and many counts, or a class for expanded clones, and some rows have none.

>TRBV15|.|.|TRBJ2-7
TGTGCCACCAGCAGAGAAAGACCCGAGGAGGGCTACGAGCAGTACTTC
CATSRERPEEGYEQYF
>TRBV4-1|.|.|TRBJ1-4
TGCGCCAGCAGCCAAGACAGAACAACTAATGAAAAACTGTTTTTT
CASSQDRTTNEKLFF
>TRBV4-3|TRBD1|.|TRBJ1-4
TGCGCCAGCAGCCACTTTCCGGGACAGCAAAATGAAAAACTGTTTTTT
CASSHFPGQQNEKLFF
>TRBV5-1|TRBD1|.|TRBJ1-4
TGCGCCAGCAGACCGACAGGGGCGGGTAGCGAAAAACTGTTTTTT
CASRPTGAGSEKLFF
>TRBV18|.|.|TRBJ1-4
TGTGCCAGCTCACCTACCGGGACAAATGAAAAACTGTTTTTT
CASSPTGTNEKLFF
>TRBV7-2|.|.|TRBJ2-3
TGTGCCAGCAGCTTGGGCGGGGCCTACACAGATACGCAGTATTTT
CASSLGGAYTDTQYF
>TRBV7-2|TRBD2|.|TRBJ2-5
TGTGCCAGCAGCTTAGCGCCGGCGGGGGAAGAGACCCAGTACTTC
CASSLAPAGEETQYF
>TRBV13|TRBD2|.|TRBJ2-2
TGTGCCAGCAGTCGACTAGCGGGCTACACCGGGGAGCTGTTTTTT
CASSRLAGYTGELFF
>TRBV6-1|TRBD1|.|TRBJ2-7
TGTGCCAGCTGGGGACAGGGTGACTACGAGCAGTACTTC
CASWGQGDYEQYF
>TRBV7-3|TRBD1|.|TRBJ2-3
TGTGCCAGCAGCTTAAGGACAGGGATCACAGATACGCAGTATTTT
CASSLRTGITDTQYF
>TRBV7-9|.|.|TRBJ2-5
TGTGCCAGCAGCCAGGGCGGTGAGACCCAGTACTTC
CASSQGGETQYF
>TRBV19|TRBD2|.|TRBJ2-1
TGTGCCAGCGCACTAGCGGGAAATTCGGGTGAGCAGTTCTTC
CASALAGNSGEQFF
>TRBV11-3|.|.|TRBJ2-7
TGTGCCAGCAGCTTGGGCGACTCCTACGAGCAGTACTTC
CASSLGDSYEQYF
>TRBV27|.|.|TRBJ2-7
TGTGCCAGCAGTCCCACGGACTACCTGCAACTCTACGAGCAGTACTTC
CASSPTDYLQLYEQYF
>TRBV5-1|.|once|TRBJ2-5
TGCGCCAGCAGCCCTCTTCCCAGCCAAGAGACCCAGTACTTC
CASSPLPSQETQYF
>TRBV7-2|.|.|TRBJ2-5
TGTGCCAGCAGCTTGACCCAGGCCGAGACCCAGTACTTC
CASSLTQAETQYF
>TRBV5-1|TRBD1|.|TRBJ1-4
TGCGCCAGCAGCTCCACAGGGGACGGTGAAAAACTGTTTTTT
CASSSTGDGEKLFF
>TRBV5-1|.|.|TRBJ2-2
TGCGCCAGCAATACTCCGGGCACCGGGGAGCTGTTTTTT
CASNTPGTGELFF
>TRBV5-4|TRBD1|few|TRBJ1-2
TGTGCCAGCAGCTTGCTGGGACAGGGGAGTAGAAATGGCTACACCTTC
CASSLLGQGSRNGYTF
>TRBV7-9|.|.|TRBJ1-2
TGTGCCAGCAGCTTAGGGGGACAAAGCTATGGCTACACCTTC
CASSLGGQSYGYTF
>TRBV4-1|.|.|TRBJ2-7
TGCGCCAGCAGCCTCCTAGCCCTCTCCTACGAGCAGTACTTC
CASSLLALSYEQYF
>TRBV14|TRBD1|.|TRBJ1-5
TGTGCCAGCCGTGAACTAAGGGGGCTAATTCAGCCCCAGCATTTT
CASRELRGLIQPQHF
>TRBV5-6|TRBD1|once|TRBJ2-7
TGTGCCAGCAGCACCCGGGACAGGGGTCCCGAGCAGTACTTC
CASSTRDRGPEQYF
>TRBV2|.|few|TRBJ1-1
TGTGCCAGCAGTGCGACCGGGTCGGACACTGAAGCTTTCTTT
CASSATGSDTEAFF
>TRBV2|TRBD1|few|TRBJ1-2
TGTGCCAGCAGCCGTGAACAGGGGGGTGGCTACACCTTC
CASSREQGGGYTF
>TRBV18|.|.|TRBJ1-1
TGTGCCAGCTCACCAAAGAGGGATGTTGAAGCTTTCTTT
CASSPKRDVEAFF
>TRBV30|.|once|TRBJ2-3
TGTGCCTGGAGTGTACCCGGGGATACGCAGTATTTT
CAWSVPGDTQYF
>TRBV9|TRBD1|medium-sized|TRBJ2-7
TGTGCCAGCAGCGTAGGGGGGACAGGGGGGGGTTACGAGCAGTACTTC
CASSVGGTGGGYEQYF
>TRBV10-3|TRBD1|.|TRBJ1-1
TGTGCCATCGCAAAACAGGGGGCGAACACTGAAGCTTTCTTT
CAIAKQGANTEAFF
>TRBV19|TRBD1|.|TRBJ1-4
TGTGCCAGTAGTCTCCAACCAGGGGGGATATACGAAAAACTGTTTTTT
CASSLQPGGIYEKLFF
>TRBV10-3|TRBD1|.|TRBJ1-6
TGTGCCATCAGTGTAGACAGGGGTTATTCACCCCTCCACTTT
CAISVDRGYSPLHF